This paragraph reports one T cell receptor beta chain. This clone was seen just once. This clone's antigen is unknown. No qualities accompany the bases; no much larger clone lies one base away. This specimen's time point label, per the study, means: week 35, safety follow-up. Each vaccine dose, consisting of 300 ug of a 20-mer mutant IDH1 peptide in Montanide, was administered subcutaneously with topical imiquimod. Across visits V03 through V10, patients got a total of eight vaccinations, given in weeks 1, 3, 5, 7, 11, 15, 19 and 23. All donors had newly diagnosed IDH1-mutant astrocytomas of WHO grade 3 or 4 that showed loss of nuclear ATRX. The samples were drawn from NOA16, a multicentre, single-arm, open-label phase I trial in Germany that tested a mutant IDH1 peptide vaccine in humans for the first time. The DNeasy Blood and Tissue Kit was used to extract genomic DNA from EDTA blood for TCRB sequencing.

This entry belongs to a study of a mutant IDH1 vaccine in newly diagnosed glioma (dated by TCRdb to about 2021). Regarding the study in general: In the chemotherapy-containing groups, vaccination started alongside temozolomide cycles, whereas in patients who had radiotherapy alone it started 4-6 weeks after radiotherapy. Visit V12 was the week-35 safety follow-up and visit V13 was the week-47 end of study. Prior to enrollment, patients had been given standard therapy consisting of radiotherapy alone, temozolomide alone, or radiochemotherapy with temozolomide, with the combination given to most patients. Of the approximately 33 treated patients, about 60% were male and 37.5% were female, and the mean age was about 40 years. For exploratory analyses, longitudinal TCRB deep sequencing was carried out in roughly 23 treated patients wherever samples were available. Six visits were used for peripheral blood collection: V03 (baseline), V05, V07, V10, V12 and V13.

Study-level results and caveats: Vaccine-induced immune responses across multiple MHC alleles were detected in over 80% of patients. Selection of PBMC samples for TCRB deep sequencing was based on availability. The authors stated that sample limitations prevented analyses of patient blood samples from being reproduced. No apparent relationship was observed between pseudoprogression and alterations in the top peripheral T cell clonotypes detected by TCRB sequencing.

The library came from the immunoSEQ multiplex PCR assay. Following the manufacturer's protocol, the hsTCRB Kit was used to amplify rearranged TCR beta chain sequences. An Illumina MiSeq was used to sequence the TCRB libraries. The original methods were these. Demultiplexing, trimming and gene mapping were performed with the kit vendor's proprietary platform. TCRdb took this table from immuneACCESS and kept in-frame rearrangements with V and J called. Such tables lack part of the clones; where checked against another copy, unresolved V genes explain under half of the gap, and the rest is unexplained. D and trimming come from the DNA, and the V and J calls and clone size come from that table. Within this sample are about 32,000 clones, with about four fifths of them counted one time only. The ten largest clones represent approximately 7.1% of the sample. The CDR3 runs 14 residues from the cysteine to the phenylalanine. CDR3 DNA only is kept here, 42 bases in frame from base 1. Trimming leaves V shorter by 5 bases and J shorter by 5 bases, with the junction holding 6 bases beyond the gene matches. CDR1 and CDR2 (ENHRY, SYGVKD) derive from the germline V gene.

Recombination linked TRBV10-3 to TRBJ1-2; TRBD1 matches 9 bases in the middle. The source is a woman aged 18-29 years with glioma. The specimen was PBMCs, collected from a glioma patient whose treatment included an IDH1 peptide vaccine. For the CDR3, the sequence is CAISFDRGRYGYTF. The sequenced DNA: TGTGCCATCAGTTTTGACAGGGGGAGGTATGGCTACACCTTC.